The 16 T cell receptor beta chains given below trace back to one sample, sequenced in a study of OX40 agonist ivuxolimab in advanced cancers. Some clones are missing from TCRdb's copy, which holds only in-frame ones; the method was immunoSEQ multiplex PCR. The data contain 35,000 to 40,000 clones, roughly four fifths of them singletons. This specimen was CD4+ or CD8+ T cells sorted from blood, taken in a trial of the OX40 agonist ivuxolimab. The source of these receptors is an adult with an advanced solid tumor such as melanoma, head and neck, liver or kidney cancer.

V is TRBV2 and J is TRBJ1-2; 8 bases map to TRBD1. From germline, CDR1 is SNHLY and CDR2 FYNNEI. CDR3 size: 13 residues. The junction had 7 bases not matched to a gene; V was cut back by 5 bases and J by 8 bases. The chain's CDR3 is CASSPGQGRGYTF. The CDR3 bases are TGTGCCAGCAGTCCAGGACAGGGAAGAGGCTACACCTTC. The whole variable domain, remainder taken from reference TRBV2 and TRBJ1-2, is EPEVTQTPSHQVTQMGQEVILRCVPISNHLYFYWYRQILGQKVEFLVSFYNNEISEKSEIFDDQFSVERPDGSNFTLKIRSTKLEDSAMYFCASSPGQGRGYTFGSGTRLTVV.

The rearrangement uses TRBV15 and TRBJ1-4, with D unresolved. This CDR3 has 16 residues. V lost 0 bases, J lost 3 bases, and 11 bases lay in between. Germline lookup yields CDR1 LNHNV and CDR2 YYDKDF (reference sequence). CDR3 sequence (DNA): TGTGCCACCAGCAGAGATAGGGCAGGAGCTAATGAAAAACTGTTTTTT. Amino acid sequence: CATSRDRAGANEKLFF.

J is TRBJ2-1 and V is TRBV2; D gene uncertain. Germline lookup yields CDR1 SNHLY and CDR2 FYNNEI. Between the trimmed V and J ends, which lost 6 bases and 8 bases, there was a span of 11 bases. This CDR3 has 12 residues. CDR3 protein: CASSFRLDEQFF. CDR3 coding DNA: TGTGCCAGCAGCTTCAGGTTAGATGAGCAGTTCTTC.

The chain employs TRBV19 and TRBJ1-2; D ambiguous. From germline, CDR1 is LNHDA and CDR2 SQIVND (reference sequence). Between the trimmed V and J ends, which lost 3 bases and 3 bases, there was a span of 11 bases. The CDR3 loop spans 14 amino acids. CDR3 bases: TGTGCCAGTAGTATCCGACTTGCGGACTATGGCTACACCTTC. Its translation: CASSIRLADYGYTF.

In this sample, this clone turned up once. The chain uses TRBV6-5 and TRBJ2-5; 9 nucleotides agree with TRBD1. The CDR3 is made up of 14 amino acids. V trimming: 5 bases; J trimming: 3 bases; junction bases outside the gene matches: 4. Germline lookup yields CDR1 MNHEY and CDR2 SVGAGI. CDR3 residues: CASSVRDREETQYF. CDR3 in DNA: TGTGCCAGCAGTGTCCGGGACAGGGAAGAGACCCAGTACTTC.

The chain employs TRBV11-1 and TRBJ1-5, with D maybe TRBD1 (5 bases). CDR1 and CDR2 (germline): SGHAT, FQDESV (reference sequence). This CDR3 spans 18 amino acids. Trimming left V 4 bases short and J 4 bases short, with 23 bases between. In nucleotides, the CDR3 is TGTGCCAGCAGCTCTAGCCCCCTGGATGGGGAGGGGAATCAGCCCCAGCATTTT. The encoded protein is CASSSSPLDGEGNQPQHF.

The rearrangement links TRBV7-9 to TRBJ2-4; D unclear. There are 12 residues in the CDR3. Germline assignment: CDR1 SEHNR and CDR2 FQNEAQ (reference sequence). Trimming took 8 bases from V and 1 from J, leaving 6 bases between them. CDR3 region: CASSDAKNIQYF. The CDR3 nucleotides are TGTGCCAGCTCGGACGCCAAAAACATTCAGTACTTC.

The CDR3: CASIPDRSFTDTQYF. CDR3 nucleotides: TGTGCCAGCATCCCGGACAGGTCCTTCACAGATACGCAGTATTTT. The chain uses TRBV6-6 and TRBJ2-3; 7 nucleotides align to TRBD1. This CDR3 is built from 15 residues. Germline values: CDR1 MNHNY, CDR2 SVGAGI (reference sequence). Losses at the gene ends were 7 bases for V and 2 bases for J; bases not matched to a gene: 9.

This sequence joins TRBV19 and TRBJ2-7; 8 bases fit TRBD1. The J segment lost 0 bases and the V segment lost 6 bases, leaving 4 bases of the junction unmatched. This CDR3 comprises 14 residues. Germline CDR1 and CDR2: LNHDA and SQIVND (reference sequence). This CDR3 is CASSRQGSSYEQYF. CDR3 bases: TGTGCCAGTAGCCGACAGGGGAGCTCCTACGAGCAGTACTTC.

The chain links TRBV14 to TRBJ1-2; D not resolved. The V gene's germline CDR1 is SGHDN and CDR2 FVKESK. Trimming took 5 bases from V and 5 from J, leaving 9 bases between them. The CDR3 runs to 12 residues. CDR3 DNA: TGTGCCAGCAGCGTGGACGGGTATGGCTACACCTTC. It codes for CASSVDGYGYTF.

The genes are TRBV5-1 and TRBJ1-1, with TRBD1 as a possible D gene (6 bases). The CDR3 runs 16 residues. Germline V gene lookup returns CDR1 SGHRS and CDR2 YFSETQ. The V and J ends lost 3 bases and 2 bases respectively, with 17 bases between them. The CDR3 protein is CASSWNWGGLNTEAFF. CDR3 in DNA: TGCGCCAGCAGCTGGAATTGGGGGGGCCTAAACACTGAAGCTTTCTTT.

J is TRBJ2-1 and V is TRBV9; TRBD2 matches at 9 bases. The CDR3 extends over 15 amino acids. J gave up 2 bases and V 4 bases, and 4 bases lay outside the gene matches. Per the germline V gene, CDR1 is SGDLS and CDR2 is YYNGEE. This chain's CDR3 is CASSTSGGTYNEQFF. Written as DNA, the CDR3 is TGTGCCAGCAGCACCAGCGGGGGGACCTACAATGAGCAGTTCTTC.

The chain recombines TRBV4-1 with TRBJ1-5; D gene ambiguous. From germline, CDR1 is MGHRA and CDR2 YSYEKL. CDR3 length: 15 residues. Between the trimmed V and J ends, which lost 1 base and 8 bases, there was a span of 15 bases. This CDR3 reads CASSQVQIGQEPQHF. CDR3 DNA: TGCGCCAGCAGCCAAGTTCAGATAGGGCAGGAGCCCCAGCATTTT.

The rearrangement uses TRBV4-1 and TRBJ2-1; D remains ambiguous. Deletions cut 4 bases from V and 6 bases from J, with 7 bases between. In germline, CDR1 is MGHRA, CDR2 YSYEKL. This CDR3 comprises 12 residues. CDR3: CASSREINEQFF. CDR3 DNA: TGCGCCAGCAGCCGAGAAATCAATGAGCAGTTCTTC.

The rearrangement joins TRBV21-1 to TRBJ2-1; the table gives TRBD2 as D, unverified against the DNA. TRBV21-1 is designated a pseudogene. The CDR3 has 15 residues. The CDR3 coding sequence is TGTGCCAGCAGCAAACGGGGGGACGGTAACAATGAGCAGTTCTTC. This encodes CASSKRGDGNNEQFF.

The chain carries TRBV7-9 and TRBJ1-4; 7 bases are a match to TRBD1. V trimming: 7 bases; J trimming: 8 bases; junction bases outside the gene matches: 19. This CDR3 region has 17 residues. Germline loops: CDR1 SEHNR, CDR2 FQNEAQ (reference sequence). CDR3 sequence reads: CASTPGTIRGREEKLFF. DNA of the CDR3: TGTGCCAGCACCCCAGGAACCATAAGGGGGCGCGAAGAAAAACTGTTTTTT.